This TCR beta chain appears in the sequencing data of a study of blood T cell repertoires in COVID-19. Study context: PBMCs, B-cell-depleted T cells, or T cells were the source of the cDNA or gDNA that made up the material.

The authors' processing: Estimates of nucleated cell counts were drawn from the amplification of reference gene primers. The data were produced by immunoSEQ multiplex PCR, yet TCRdb's version contains in-frame clones alone and is incomplete. Clone size and the V and J calls come from that table; the DNA yielded D and trimming. The sample gives 100,000 to 150,000 clones, around 81% of which show up once; around 11% is in the top ten. This clone was recorded a few times. This CDR3 contains 16 residues. The germline CDR1 and CDR2 sequences are SGHRS and YFSETQ. V lost 4 bases and J lost 4; bases outside the gene matches: 8.

Sample: peripheral blood. This receptor was taken from a man aged 55 to 70 with acute or convalescent COVID-19. The chain couples TRBV5-1 to TRBJ2-1; 10 positions match TRBD2. Written as DNA, the CDR3 is TGCGCCAGCAGCCTCCGGACTAGCGGTATTTACAATGAGCAGTTCTTC. Amino acids: CASSLRTSGIYNEQFF. The full variable domain, completed using reference TRBV5-1 and TRBJ2-1, is KAGVTQTPRYLIKTRGQQVTLSCSPISGHRSVSWYQQTPGQGLQFLFEYFSETQRNKGNFPGRFSGRQFSNSRSEMNVSTLELGDSALYLCASSLRTSGIYNEQFFGPGTRLTVL.